This TCR beta chain stems from a study of T cells expressing NK-cell markers. TCRdb reprocessed the 5' RACE reads; each CDR3 protein has one entry and no DNA is given. There are some 140,000 distinct CDR3 sequences in the sample, with 37% held by the top ten. CDR3 size: 16 residues. Germline CDR1 is MGHRA and CDR2 is YSYEKL. The chain links TRBV4-1 to TRBJ1-4; the TCRdb call, TRBD1, lacks DNA for checking. The TCR was taken from a woman aged 50 to 60 in good health. Sequencing input: blood T cells: a sorted CD56 or NKG2C T cell subset, CD4+ or CD8+ T cells, or bulk PBMC T cells (not recorded which). CDR3 region: CASSQRQGATNEKLFF.